One sample yielded the 20 T cell receptor beta chains listed below, sequenced in a study of cytomegalovirus exposure and HLA in healthy donors. Primers: 60 Vbeta forward and 13 Jbeta reverse. Only in-frame clones appear in the TCRdb table, and some are missing; sequencing was by immunoSEQ multiplex PCR. Here the sample spans fewer than 200,000 clones, about 69% being singletons. Sequencing was done on a sample of PBMCs. The receptors were sampled from a human donor in good health.

The chain couples TRBV23-1 to TRBJ1-5; D is perhaps TRBD1 (5 bases). TRBV23-1 qualifies as an ORF whose function is uncertain. V lost 1 base, J lost 7 bases, and 17 bases lay in between. The CDR3 is made up of 16 amino acids. This chain's CDR3 is CASSQFPRRGEQPQHF. The DNA for the CDR3 is TGCGCCAGCAGTCAATTCCCCCGGCGGGGGGAACAGCCCCAGCATTTT.

In this sample, this clone turned up a few times. Sequence at one end of the junction differs from germline and may be a read error. The rearrangement joins TRBV7-7 to TRBJ2-1; 10 bases map to TRBD1. Germline V gene data show CDR1 as SSHAT and CDR2 as FNYEAQ (reference sequence). The CDR3 spans 13 residues. CDR3 in DNA: TGTGCTAGCAGCCAGGACAGGGGGAATGAGCAGTTCTTC. Translation: CASSQDRGNEQFF.

This clone turned up a few times. The genes are TRBV7-8 and TRBJ2-1; 8 bases align to TRBD1. The CDR3 is made up of 15 amino acids. The V segment lost 3 bases and the J segment 7 bases; nucleotides outside the gene matches: 8. Germline CDR1 is SGHVS and CDR2 is FQNEAQ. CDR3: CASSFTGGGGNEQFF. In DNA, the CDR3 is TGTGCCAGCAGCTTCACAGGGGGAGGTGGGAATGAGCAGTTCTTC.

This chain connects TRBV15 to TRBJ1-2; 7 bases align to TRBD1. The CDR3 consists of 14 residues. Germline V gene sequence: CDR1 LNHNV, CDR2 YYDKDF (reference sequence). J gave up 2 bases and V 2 bases, and 2 bases lay outside the gene matches. DNA for the CDR3: TGTGCCACCAGCAGAATACAGGGGAACTATGGCTACACCTTC. This codes for CATSRIQGNYGYTF.

The rearrangement uses TRBV10-3 and TRBJ2-5; 9 nucleotides align to TRBD2. The V segment lost 2 bases and the J segment 5 bases; nucleotides outside the gene matches: 6. The CDR3 loop spans 15 amino acids. Germline-derived CDR1 and CDR2 are ENHRY and SYGVKD. The CDR3 nucleotides are TGTGCCATCAGTGAGGGGCGGGGGGGCAGTGAGACCCAGTACTTC. Its translation is CAISEGRGGSETQYF.

V and J are TRBV19 and TRBJ2-4, with 9 nucleotides matching TRBD2. This CDR3 region has 13 residues. Germline CDR1 and CDR2: LNHDA and SQIVND (reference sequence). Germline trimming cut 5 bases from V and 6 bases from J; bases unmatched to any gene: 2. The CDR3 is CASSQTSGNIQYF. CDR3 nucleotide sequence: TGTGCCAGTAGTCAGACTAGCGGAAACATTCAGTACTTC.

The J gene is TRBJ2-2, the V gene TRBV5-1; TRBD1 aligns across 8 bases. This CDR3 spans 15 amino acids. CDR1 and CDR2 from the germline V gene are SGHRS and YFSETQ. V trimming: 5 bases; J trimming: 6 bases; junction bases outside the gene matches: 9. The DNA of the CDR3 is TGCGCCAGCAGATATGGACAGGGAGGCCCCGGGGAGCTGTTTTTT. Encoded protein: CASRYGQGGPGELFF.

The chain carries TRBV2 and TRBJ2-4, with 10 bases fitting TRBD1. Germline V gene lookup returns CDR1 SNHLY and CDR2 FYNNEI. This CDR3 region has 15 residues. V was clipped by 5 bases and J by 8 bases; unmatched bases: 9. The CDR3 loop is CASSPPGGTGDIQYF. CDR3 nucleotides: TGTGCCAGCAGTCCCCCTGGGGGGACAGGGGACATTCAGTACTTC.

V gene TRBV4-3 combines with J gene TRBJ2-6; TRBD2 matches 9 bases. The CDR3 loop spans 18 amino acids. Trimming cost V 2 bases and J 1 base; bases outside gene matches: 6. Germline V gives CDR1 LGHNA, CDR2 YSLEER. CDR3 loop: CASSQYAGGLSGANVLTF. The CDR3 nucleotides read TGCGCCAGCAGCCAATACGCGGGGGGGCTTTCTGGGGCCAACGTCCTGACTTTC.

This chain's CDR3 is CASSEDWTGGRETQYF. The DNA of the CDR3 is TGTGCCAGCAGTGAAGATTGGACAGGGGGCCGGGAGACCCAGTACTTC. The chain carries TRBV6-4 and TRBJ2-5, with TRBD1 identical over 11 bases. V was pared by 3 bases and J by 5 bases, with 8 bases of the junction left unmatched. Per germline, CDR1 MRHNA and CDR2 SNTAGT. The CDR3 covers 16 residues.

V and J are TRBV10-2 and TRBJ1-1; TRBD1 matches at 7 bases. V trimming: 9 bases; J trimming: 0 bases; junction bases outside the gene matches: 7. The CDR3 is 14 amino acids. Germline CDR1 WSHSY, CDR2 SAAADI. The CDR3 loop reads CASRQGQMNTEAFF. The CDR3 bases are TGCGCCAGTAGACAGGGACAAATGAACACTGAAGCTTTCTTT.

This clone appeared once. V gene TRBV5-6 combines with J gene TRBJ2-6; the match to TRBD1 covers 7 bases. CDR3 length: 17 amino acids. Germline V gene data show CDR1 as SGHDT and CDR2 as YYEEEE. Trimming cost V 0 bases and J 1 base; bases outside gene matches: 4. CDR3: CASSLVQGESGANVLTF. CDR3 sequence (DNA): TGTGCCAGCAGCTTGGTGCAGGGGGAATCTGGGGCCAACGTCCTGACTTTC. Using reference TRBV5-6 and TRBJ2-6 for the parts outside the CDR3, the full variable domain is DAGVTQSPTHLIKTRGQQVTLRCSPKSGHDTVSWYQQALGQGPQFIFQYYEEEERQRGNFPDRFSGHQFPNYSSELNVNALLLGDSALYLCASSLVQGESGANVLTFGAGSRLTVL.

This clone was seen only a few times. The J gene is TRBJ2-5, the V gene TRBV19; 7 bases align to TRBD1. V trimming: 5 bases; J trimming: 5 bases; junction bases outside the gene matches: 8. The length of the CDR3 is 14 residues. The germline CDR1 and CDR2 sequences are LNHDA and SQIVND (reference sequence). This CDR3 reads CASSGQDRRETQYF. The DNA for the CDR3 is TGTGCCAGTAGTGGCCAGGACAGGAGGGAGACCCAGTACTTC.

This chain joins TRBV4-1 and TRBJ1-4, with a weak D call TRBD1 (6 bases). Germline V lookup: CDR1 MGHRA, CDR2 YSYEKL. The CDR3 is 15 residues long. V was cut by 10 bases and J by 2 bases, with 17 bases left in between. The CDR3 DNA is TGCGCCACACAGAAGGGGGTGGGGACTAATGAAAAACTGTTTTTT. This sequence encodes CATQKGVGTNEKLFF.

The rearrangement joins TRBV6-5 to TRBJ1-2; a possible D gene is TRBD1 (6 bases). From germline, CDR1 is MNHEY and CDR2 SVGAGI. The CDR3 covers 13 residues. Between the trimmed V and J ends, which lost 5 bases and 6 bases, there was a span of 13 bases. Here the CDR3 DNA reads TGTGCCAGCAGTAAGGACAGTGGGGATGGCTACACCTTC. This codes for CASSKDSGDGYTF.

This chain links TRBV5-5 with TRBJ2-7, with D perhaps TRBD1 (5 bases). The CDR3 has 13 residues. The V gene lost 5 bases and the J gene lost 6 bases, with 15 bases spanning the gap. Germline lookup yields CDR1 SGHKS and CDR2 YYEKEE (reference sequence). The CDR3 sequence is CASSQRQSAEQYF. The CDR3 DNA sequence: TGTGCCAGCAGTCAACGACAGTCCGCCGAGCAGTACTTC.

The rearrangement links TRBV11-2 to TRBJ1-4; D not resolved. CDR1 SGHAT and CDR2 FQNNGV come from the germline V gene. V was pared by 6 bases and J by 8 bases, with 7 bases between. The CDR3 has 11 amino acids. This CDR3 reads CASSDTEKLFF. The CDR3 DNA sequence: TGTGCCAGCAGTGACACGGAAAAACTGTTTTTT.

The chain has TRBV6-1 and TRBJ2-3, with 7 bases identical to TRBD2. Germline V gene data show CDR1 as MNHNS and CDR2 as SASEGT. The CDR3 is 15 amino acids. V was pared by 1 base and J by 4 bases, with 5 bases of the junction left unmatched. This chain's CDR3 is CASSEGGGEADTQYF. The DNA of the CDR3 is TGTGCCAGCAGTGAAGGTGGGGGGGAGGCAGATACGCAGTATTTT.

The chain joins TRBV5-1 to TRBJ1-5, with D perhaps TRBD1 (5 bases). There are 14 residues in the CDR3. Germline lookup yields CDR1 SGHRS and CDR2 YFSETQ. Trimming removed 4 bases at V and 6 bases at J, with 14 bases between. For the CDR3, the DNA is TGCGCCAGCAGCCCCGGCCAGGGAAGTCAGCCCCAGCATTTT. Its translation: CASSPGQGSQPQHF.

This chain connects TRBV19 to TRBJ1-2; 9 bases are shared with TRBD1. After removal of 7 bases from V and 3 bases from J, the junction contained 6 bases not matched to a gene. Germline values: CDR1 LNHDA, CDR2 SQIVND (reference sequence). The CDR3 spans 14 residues. In nucleotides, the CDR3 is TGTGCCAGTAATATTAGGACAGGGGACTATGGCTACACCTTC. It yields the protein CASNIRTGDYGYTF.